This T cell receptor beta chain was sequenced in a study of T cells in Graves' hyperthyroidism and ophthalmopathy. Points from the study as a whole: Most thyroid clonotypes with frequency above 0.001 were detected in blood. Model-based prediction identified ophthalmopathy a median around seven months prior to its onset.

Germline V CDR1 and CDR2: SGHTA, FQGNSA. This CDR3 spans 14 amino acids. V lost 6 bases, J lost 6 bases, and 7 bases stayed unmatched. RNA transcripts were the template for amplifying TCR beta CDR3 regions. During a first-round RT-PCR of the TCR CDR3, the HTBI primer set was used. TCRdb analysed the multiplex PCR reads with MiXCR anew, one entry per CDR3 protein. The repertoire includes around 270,000 distinct CDR3 sequences, around a fifth of them detected once, and 39% sits in the top ten. This clonotype occurred many times. What it recognizes is unknown. Uncontrolled infection, other autoimmune disease, pregnancy or lactation excluded patients.

This TCR was sampled from a man over 45 with Graves' ophthalmopathy. The specimen sequenced was blood. V gene TRBV7-2 combines with J gene TRBJ2-1; 8 bases map to TRBD1. The CDR3 DNA is TGTGCCAGCAGAAGGACAGGGCTAGTCAATGAGCAGTTCTTC. Translation gives CASRRTGLVNEQFF. The whole variable domain, filled in from reference TRBV7-2 and TRBJ2-1, reads GAGVSQSPSNKVTEKGKDVELRCDPISGHTALYWYRQSLGQGLEFLIYFQGNSAPDKSGLPSDRFSAERTGGSVSTLTIQRTQQEDSAVYLCASRRTGLVNEQFFGPGTRLTVL.